Each of the 26 T cell receptor beta chains below was sequenced from the same sample in a study of shared clonotypes between healthy human individuals. Sequencing was performed with immunoSEQ multiplex PCR; in TCRdb, only in-frame clones are kept and a portion is missing. The repertoire has around 690,000 clones, roughly 87% of them found once; the top ten carry 34%. The sequencing input was memory CD8+ T cells from PBMCs. The sample's subset: CD45RO+ cells pooled with CCR7-negative TemRA cells. These receptors all stem from a man between 18 and 35 years old in good health. Some clones in this sample may be carry-over from other donors' samples.

The chain couples TRBV27 to TRBJ2-3, with D uncertain. V lost 7 bases, J lost 2 bases, and 13 bases lay in between. The germline gives CDR1 MNHEY, CDR2 SMNVEV (reference sequence). CDR3 length: 14 amino acids. The CDR3, as DNA: TGTGCCAGCACCTCGCAAGCGTTCACAGATACGCAGTATTTT. This gives the protein CASTSQAFTDTQYF.

The chain employs TRBV5-4 and TRBJ1-1; tentatively, D is TRBD1 (5 bases). The germline gives CDR1 SGHNT, CDR2 YYREEE (reference sequence). V lost 4 bases, J lost 6 bases, and 22 bases lay in between. The CDR3 covers 16 residues. CDR3 loop: CASSPFGAGNYPEAFF. CDR3 nucleotide sequence: TGTGCCAGCAGCCCGTTCGGAGCAGGGAATTATCCTGAAGCTTTCTTT.

The chain employs TRBV5-5 and TRBJ1-4; TRBD1 agrees at 7 bases. The CDR3 is 14 residues long. Per the germline V gene, CDR1 is SGHKS and CDR2 is YYEKEE (reference sequence). V was pared by 1 base and J by 8 bases, with 5 bases of the junction left unmatched. As DNA, the CDR3 is TGTGCCAGCAGCTTGATAGGGGGCCGGGAAAAACTGTTTTTT. Translation: CASSLIGGREKLFF.

The V call is TRBV14, the J call TRBJ2-5; TRBD2 agrees at 11 bases. V shed 1 base, J shed 7 bases, and the junction held 8 bases outside the gene matches. The germline CDR1 and CDR2 sequences are SGHDN and FVKESK. The CDR3 consists of 16 residues. CDR3: CASSQVLAGGRGTQYF. The CDR3 region has the DNA TGTGCCAGCAGCCAAGTCCTAGCGGGAGGCCGTGGGACCCAGTACTTC.

J is TRBJ2-3 and V is TRBV2; 12 nucleotides line up with TRBD2. CDR1 and CDR2 (germline): SNHLY, FYNNEI. V lost 5 bases and J lost 0; bases outside the gene matches: 12. This CDR3 region has 19 residues. In nucleotides, the CDR3 is TGTGCCAGCAGTTGGACTTCTAGCGGGAGGGCCTCTAGCACAGATACGCAGTATTTT. Translation: CASSWTSSGRASSTDTQYF.

The rearrangement uses TRBV5-4 and TRBJ2-7, with 8 bases identical to TRBD1. Germline CDR1 SGHNT, CDR2 YYREEE (reference sequence). With V trimmed by 3 bases and J by 4 bases, 6 bases remained unmatched. CDR3 size: 14 residues. The CDR3 DNA follows: TGTGCCAGCAGCTCGTCCGGGACAGGATACGAGCAGTACTTC. It yields the protein CASSSSGTGYEQYF. Complete variable domain (other parts from reference TRBV5-4 and TRBJ2-7): ETGVTQSPTHLIKTRGQQVTLRCSSQSGHNTVSWYQQALGQGPQFIFQYYREEENGRGNFPPRFSGLQFPNYSSELNVNALELDDSALYLCASSSSGTGYEQYFGPGTRLTVT.

This chain joins TRBV27 and TRBJ2-5, with TRBD1 matching over 7 bases. V was pared by 8 bases and J by 0 bases, with 18 bases of the junction left unmatched. CDR1 is MNHEY, CDR2 SMNVEV, per germline (reference sequence). CDR3 length: 18 residues. The CDR3 nucleotides are TGTGCCAGCTCCATATACCTCCGACAGGGTAGTCACCAAGAGACCCAGTACTTC. It translates to CASSIYLRQGSHQETQYF.

The rearrangement links TRBV29-1 to TRBJ2-1, with 9 bases identical to TRBD2. Trimming cost V 1 base and J 2 bases; bases outside gene matches: 9. The V gene's germline CDR1 is SQVTM and CDR2 ANQGSEA. CDR3 length: 17 residues. For the CDR3, the DNA is TGCAGCGTTGAAGTCCCCCTGGCGGGAGGGCCCTACAATGAGCAGTTCTTC. Amino acid sequence: CSVEVPLAGGPYNEQFF.

This clone was found once. V and J are TRBV9 and TRBJ2-1; tentatively, D is TRBD2 (5 bases). Per germline, CDR1 SGDLS and CDR2 YYNGEE. Trimming left V 4 bases short and J 1 base short, with 9 bases between. There are 14 residues in the CDR3. The DNA for the CDR3 is TGTGCCAGCAGCCCCGGCGGGTCCTACAATGAGCAGTTCTTC. Translated: CASSPGGSYNEQFF.

This clone appeared once. The rearrangement links TRBV7-9 to TRBJ2-7; 7 nucleotides agree with TRBD2. Trimming at V came to 1 base and at J to 2 bases, leaving 11 bases not matched to a gene. The CDR3 spans 17 residues. CDR1 is SEHNR, CDR2 FQNEAQ, per germline (reference sequence). The CDR3 sequence is CASSLDSGTTNPYEQYF. CDR3 DNA: TGTGCCAGCAGCTTAGATTCTGGGACTACGAATCCCTACGAGCAGTACTTC.

The J gene is TRBJ2-7, the V gene TRBV28; D possibly corresponds to TRBD1 (5 bases). The ends were cut back, 7 bases at V and 3 bases at J, with 16 bases in the middle. The CDR3 runs to 14 residues. Germline V gene lookup returns CDR1 MDHEN and CDR2 SYDVKM. The CDR3 region has the DNA TGTGCCAGCACTTGGATAAAGGGGCACTACGAGCAGTACTTC. It encodes CASTWIKGHYEQYF.

In its sample, this clone was seen a few times. The V and J genes are TRBV7-2 and TRBJ1-2; D is ambiguous. The CDR3 has 13 amino acids. V lost 4 bases, J lost 6 bases, and 12 bases lay in between. Germline V gene data show CDR1 as SGHTA and CDR2 as FQGNSA. CDR3 nucleotides: TGTGCCAGCAGCTACGGCAAGGTACATGGCTACACCTTC. As protein: CASSYGKVHGYTF.

This sequence joins TRBV4-1 and TRBJ2-5; 12 positions match TRBD2. V lost 0 bases to trimming and J lost 5 bases; unmatched junction nucleotides: 13. Germline V gene lookup returns CDR1 MGHRA and CDR2 YSYEKL. CDR3 size: 19 residues. The CDR3 region has the DNA TGCGCCAGCAGCCAAGATAATGTGGCTAGCGGGAGGGGTAGGGAGACCCAGTACTTC. The encoded protein is CASSQDNVASGRGRETQYF.

The chain employs TRBV19 and TRBJ2-7; D unresolved. V was pared by 0 bases and J by 5 bases, with 17 bases between. The length of the CDR3 is 16 residues. Germline CDR1 reads LNHDA; CDR2 reads SQIVND (reference sequence). DNA for the CDR3: TGTGCCAGTAGTATAGAATTGACCCCCAATAGTGACGAGCAGTACTTC. This codes for CASSIELTPNSDEQYF.

The CDR3 DNA reads as TGTGCCAGCAGCGGAGAACCGGGACTACTGTACGAGCAGTACTTC. Residues: CASSGEPGLLYEQYF. The J gene is TRBJ2-7, the V gene TRBV9; 7 bases fit TRBD2. Germline V gene data show CDR1 as SGDLS and CDR2 as YYNGEE. After removal of 3 bases from V and 4 bases from J, the junction contained 10 bases not matched to a gene. The CDR3 covers 15 residues. The complete variable domain, with remaining parts taken from reference TRBV9 and TRBJ2-7, reads DSGVTQTPKHLITATGQRVTLRCSPRSGDLSVYWYQQSLDQGLQFLIQYYNGEERAKGNILERFSAQQFPDLHSELNLSSLELGDSALYFCASSGEPGLLYEQYFGPGTRLTVT.

The chain is built from TRBV7-6 and TRBJ1-1, with a weak D call TRBD1 (6 bases). Germline CDR1 reads SGHVS; CDR2 reads FNYEAQ. The CDR3 is made up of 17 amino acids. The germline V and J ends were trimmed by 6 bases and 3 bases, with 23 bases remaining between them. For the CDR3, the DNA is TGTGCCAGCAGTTCACTAAGCGGGGGGCCGGGCGACACTGAAGCTTTCTTT. This gives the protein CASSSLSGGPGDTEAFF.

This clone was recorded once. J is TRBJ2-5 and V is TRBV7-9, with 7 bases identical to TRBD2. The CDR3 spans 16 residues. CDR1 is SEHNR and CDR2 is FQNEAQ in the germline V gene (reference sequence). V was pared by 1 base and J by 5 bases, with 10 bases of the junction left unmatched. DNA of the CDR3: TGTGCCAGCAGCTTAGGGGGCGGGGGTAGGAAGGAGACCCAGTACTTC. It codes for CASSLGGGGRKETQYF.

This clone appeared once. The J gene is TRBJ1-2, the V gene TRBV9; D remains unclear. This CDR3 spans 16 amino acids. V lost 0 bases and J 4 bases, leaving 16 bases between the germline ends. Germline CDR1 SGDLS, CDR2 YYNGEE. The CDR3: CASSVGPKPSLYGYTF. CDR3 DNA: TGTGCCAGCAGCGTAGGTCCTAAGCCCAGCCTCTATGGCTACACCTTC.

The CDR3 sequence: CASRGWDTDTQYF. Written as DNA, the CDR3 is TGTGCCAGCAGGGGGTGGGACACAGATACGCAGTATTTT. This chain joins TRBV5-6 and TRBJ2-3; no firm D call. This CDR3 is built from 13 residues. Trimming stripped 5 bases from V and 2 bases from J, with 9 bases between. Per the germline V gene, CDR1 is SGHDT and CDR2 is YYEEEE.

This sequence joins TRBV27 and TRBJ2-7; D might be TRBD2 (6 bases). This CDR3 comprises 14 residues. Germline CDR1 MNHEY, CDR2 SMNVEV (reference sequence). V gave up 3 bases and J gave up 6 bases, with 15 bases separating them. The DNA of the CDR3 is TGTGCCAGCAGTTTGCGGGCCCTAGCGACCGAGCAGTACTTC. Protein: CASSLRALATEQYF.

J is TRBJ2-3 and V is TRBV5-1, with 7 positions matching TRBD2. The germline CDR1 and CDR2 sequences are SGHRS and YFSETQ. Trimming removed 4 bases from V and 4 bases from J; junction bases left unmatched: 15. This CDR3 is built from 17 residues. The CDR3 here is CASSKSGLAEIADTQYF. Written as DNA, the CDR3 is TGCGCCAGCAGCAAATCCGGCCTAGCGGAAATCGCAGATACGCAGTATTTT. Supplemented by reference TRBV5-1 and TRBJ2-3, the full variable domain reads KAGVTQTPRYLIKTRGQQVTLSCSPISGHRSVSWYQQTPGQGLQFLFEYFSETQRNKGNFPGRFSGRQFSNSRSEMNVSTLELGDSALYLCASSKSGLAEIADTQYFGPGTRLTVL.

The gene calls are TRBV10-2 and TRBJ1-1; no clear D gene. Germline V gene lookup returns CDR1 WSHSY and CDR2 SAAADI. The CDR3 is 11 amino acids. V gave up 8 bases and J gave up 5 bases, with 9 bases separating them. This CDR3 is CASGAGTEAFF. CDR3 DNA: TGCGCCAGCGGAGCGGGTACTGAAGCTTTCTTT.

J is TRBJ2-2 and V is TRBV11-2; possible D gene TRBD1, 6 bases. The V and J ends lost 4 bases and 6 bases respectively, with 12 bases between them. The CDR3 extends over 14 amino acids. Germline V gene sequence: CDR1 SGHAT, CDR2 FQNNGV. This CDR3 is CASSSLKGAGELFF. The CDR3 DNA sequence: TGTGCCAGCAGCTCCCTAAAGGGGGCCGGGGAGCTGTTTTTT.

V is TRBV27 and J is TRBJ2-7, with 10 nucleotides matching TRBD1. There are 14 residues in the CDR3. V lost 5 bases, J lost 5 bases, and 6 bases stayed unmatched. CDR1 and CDR2 from the germline V gene are MNHEY and SMNVEV (reference sequence). CDR3 in amino acids: CASSIRQGANEQYF. For the CDR3, the DNA is TGTGCCAGCAGTATCCGACAGGGGGCAAACGAGCAGTACTTC.

The J gene is TRBJ1-5, the V gene TRBV6-5, with D unresolved. This CDR3 contains 14 residues. Trimming left V 10 bases short and J 0 bases short, with 13 bases between. In germline, CDR1 is MNHEY, CDR2 SVGAGI. CDR3 sequence: CATRWGYSNQPQHF. DNA for the CDR3: TGTGCCACCAGGTGGGGATATAGCAATCAGCCCCAGCATTTT.

The chain links TRBV19 to TRBJ2-2; D may be TRBD2 (5 bases). CDR3 length: 12 amino acids. Germline loops: CDR1 LNHDA, CDR2 SQIVND (reference sequence). Between the trimmed V and J ends, which lost 7 bases and 8 bases, there was a span of 11 bases. The CDR3 reads CASTAPGGELFF. CDR3 in DNA: TGTGCCAGTACCGCCCCGGGGGGGGAGCTGTTTTTT.